These T cell receptor beta chains were read from a single sample in a study of human T cells and chemical hapten exposure. MiXCR, run by TCRdb on the RACE reads, gives a single entry per CDR3 protein. The sample yields fewer than 150,000 distinct CDR3 sequences, around 11% seen once. Sample: whole blood, taken in connection with sensitization to the hapten diphenylcyclopropenone (DPC). The receptors here all came from a woman aged 45 to 65 with alopecia areata. Some clones in this sample may be carry-over from other donors' samples. The CDR3 runs from the conserved cysteine through the conserved F or W. D genes are given only for firm matches. For some rows the clone size is stated as once, few or many, or as a class when expanded; others skip it.

D | J | V | size | DNA | CDR3
TRBD1 | TRBJ1-2 | TRBV19 | many | TGTGCCAGTAGTACACAGGGGATGAGCTACACCTTC | CASSTQGMSYTF
- | TRBJ2-2 | TRBV9 | - | TGTGCCAGCAGCGCGATAGCGGCCCGGGGAACCGGGGAGCTGTTTTTT | CASSAIAARGTGELFF
- | TRBJ2-2 | TRBV11-2 | - | TGTGCCAGCACCCCCCCGTGGGGAAACACCGGGGAGCTGTTTTTT | CASTPPWGNTGELFF
TRBD2 | TRBJ2-1 | TRBV6-5 | - | TGTGCCAGCAGCCGGGGACTAGCGGGAGGGCAAAATGAGCAGTTCTTC | CASSRGLAGGQNEQFF
TRBD1 | TRBJ2-1 | TRBV7-2 | few | TGTGCCAGCAGTCAGACAGGGGTCCAGTTCTTC | CASSQTGVQFF
- | TRBJ1-6 | TRBV9 | - | TGTGCCAGCAGCCGTGGGGACAACAATAATTCACCCCTCCACTTT | CASSRGDNNNSPLHF
- | TRBJ1-2 | TRBV4-2 | few | TGTGCCAGCAGCCTAAACCGGGATCGGGGCTACACCTTC | CASSLNRDRGYTF
- | TRBJ1-6 | TRBV20-1 | - | TGCAGTGCTAGAGATACCCGGGGGCGGAATTCACCCCTCCACTTT | CSARDTRGRNSPLHF
TRBD1 | TRBJ2-1 | TRBV29-1 | - | TGCAGCGTTTGGACAGGGGGCGATGAGCAGTTCTTC | CSVWTGGDEQFF
- | TRBJ1-1 | TRBV18 | - | TGTGCCAGCTCACAGCCGGGTCGAAACACTGAAGCTTTCTTT | CASSQPGRNTEAFF
TRBD1 | TRBJ2-2 | TRBV29-1 | - | TGCAGCGCTCGAGGACAGGGACGAACCGGGGAGCTGTTTTTT | CSARGQGRTGELFF
- | TRBJ2-4 | TRBV18 | few | TGTGCCAGCTCACCACCGCGCGGAGCCAAAAACATTCAGTACTTC | CASSPPRGAKNIQYF
- | TRBJ1-1 | TRBV20-1 | few | TGCAGGTCCCGCAACACTGAAGCTTTCTTT | CRSRNTEAFF
TRBD2 | TRBJ2-7 | TRBV11-2 | - | TGTGCCAGCAGTTCCCCTAGCGGGAGGAGGACCTACGAGCAGTACTTC | CASSSPSGRRTYEQYF
- | TRBJ2-7 | TRBV20-1 | few | TGCAGTGCTAGAGGCCCCACCCCCGAGCAGTACTTC | CSARGPTPEQYF
- | TRBJ2-6 | TRBV28 | many | TGTGCCAGCAGTTCCCCCCCGGGGTCTGGGGCCAACGTCCTGACTTTC | CASSSPPGSGANVLTF
TRBD1 | TRBJ2-5 | TRBV5-1 | - | TGCGCCAGCAGCAGGGACAGGGCGGAGACCCAGTACTTC | CASSRDRAETQYF
- | TRBJ2-5 | TRBV29-1 | few | TGCAGCGTTGAGGTCGGGAGAGGGGGAGGCGAGACCCAGTACTTC | CSVEVGRGGGETQYF
TRBD2 | TRBJ2-1 | TRBV7-2 | many | TGTGCCAGCAGCTCTGGGACTAGCGGGATTCTCCTACGGGAGCAGTTCTTC | CASSSGTSGILLREQFF
TRBD1 | TRBJ2-7 | TRBV20-1 | few | TGCAGTGCTAGACCGGGACAGGGGTTTAAGGACGAGCAGTACTTC | CSARPGQGFKDEQYF
- | TRBJ2-7 | TRBV5-6 | many | TGTGCCAGCAGCTTGGAGGGCGGACTACGATACGAGCAGTACTTC | CASSLEGGLRYEQYF
TRBD2 | TRBJ2-3 | TRBV5-1 | - | TGCGCCAGCAGCATAGCGGGCCCTTGGGATACGCAGTATTTT | CASSIAGPWDTQYF
- | TRBJ2-7 | TRBV6-6 | few | TGTGCCAGCACCCCCGAGACAGTCTCCTACGAGCAGTACTTC | CASTPETVSYEQYF
- | TRBJ1-1 | TRBV29-1 | - | TGCAGCGCGGCGGGACATTCGATCACTGAAGCTTTCTTT | CSAAGHSITEAFF
TRBD2 | TRBJ2-1 | TRBV7-9 | - | TGTGCCAGCAGTCCCCCGTCTAGCGGTAACAATGAGCAGTTCTTC | CASSPPSSGNNEQFF
- | TRBJ2-1 | TRBV11-2 | many | TGTGCCAGCAGCCAGCAGGGCCATAATGAGCAGTTCTTC | CASSQQGHNEQFF
TRBD2 | TRBJ2-1 | TRBV5-1 | few | TGCGCCAGCAGCTTAAACCCGGGTCTAGCGGGAAACAATGAGCAGTTCTTC | CASSLNPGLAGNNEQFF
- | TRBJ1-4 | TRBV5-1 | - | TGCGCCAGCAGCTTGGCGGGGGGAGCTAATGAAAAACTGTTTTTT | CASSLAGGANEKLFF
- | TRBJ2-1 | TRBV5-1 | few | TGCGCCAGCAGTAACGGGAGCTCCTACAATGAGCAGTTCTTC | CASSNGSSYNEQFF
- | TRBJ1-5 | TRBV7-9 | many | TGTGCCAGCAGCCGGGACGCTCGCAATCAGCCCCAGCATTTT | CASSRDARNQPQHF
TRBD1 | TRBJ1-1 | TRBV24-1 | - | TGTGCCACCAGTAATGGGGGGACAGTCGAGGAGGCTTTCTTT | CATSNGGTVEEAFF
- | TRBJ2-5 | TRBV7-2 | many | TGTGCCAGCAGCTTTGGCGCGGGAGAGACCCAGTACTTC | CASSFGAGETQYF
- | TRBJ2-3 | TRBV12-3/TRBV12-4 | few | TGTGCCAGCAGTTTGTCCAGCAGGAGCACAGATACGCAGTATTTT | CASSLSSRSTDTQYF
- | TRBJ1-6 | TRBV27 | few | TGTGCCAGCAGTTTAGTAGGTTATTCACCCCTCCACTTT | CASSLVGYSPLHF
- | TRBJ1-1 | TRBV10-3 | few | TGTGCCACCAGGGTCATGAACACTGAAGCTTTCTTT | CATRVMNTEAFF
- | TRBJ1-5 | TRBV12-3/TRBV12-4 | many | TGTGCCAGCAGTCCGCACGTACCCCCGCCCCAGCATTTT | CASSPHVPPPQHF
- | TRBJ2-7 | TRBV9 | few | TGTGCCAGCAGCGTACTACCCCAAACGCCCTACGAGCAGTACTTC | CASSVLPQTPYEQYF